This TCR beta chain appears in the sequencing data of a study of blood T cell repertoires in COVID-19. Trimming stripped 1 base from V and 2 bases from J, with 12 bases between. This CDR3 has 16 residues. Germline assignment: CDR1 MGHRA and CDR2 YSYEKL. Before being deemed recovered, Cohort 3 donors had two negative PCRs, clearance, or symptom resolution. This table comes from immunoSEQ multiplex PCR, and its TCRdb copy is limited to in-frame clones, with some not included. In the table there are 150,000 to 200,000 clones, over 75% of which are singletons. This chain connects TRBV4-1 to TRBJ2-1; TRBD2 is a possible D gene (6 bases). Sequenced material: PBMCs or T cells enriched from blood (not recorded which). The source is a woman aged 18-29 years who had recovered from COVID-19. CDR3 DNA sequence: TGCGCCAGCAGCCAAGTGTTGGCGGGGACCTACAATGAGCAGTTCTTC. Its protein is CASSQVLAGTYNEQFF.